The 18 T cell receptor beta chains listed next were all sequenced from one sample in a study of blood T cell repertoires in COVID-19. The method was immunoSEQ multiplex PCR; TCRdb's version includes in-frame clones alone and lacks a portion of them. Among under 250,000 clones listed, roughly four fifths were seen once. Sequences were obtained from PBMCs or T cells enriched from blood (not recorded which). The source is a man in his sixties who had recovered from COVID-19.

V usage is TRBV11-3 and J usage is TRBJ1-4; 9 nucleotides agree with TRBD1. This CDR3 region has 18 residues. With V trimmed by 4 bases and J by 1 base, 10 bases remained unmatched. Germline V gives CDR1 SGHNT, CDR2 YENEEA. In DNA, the CDR3 is TGTGCCAGCAGCTGGGGGACAGGGAAAGGGGGAACTAATGAAAAACTGTTTTTT. It encodes CASSWGTGKGGTNEKLFF.

V gene TRBV7-6 combines with J gene TRBJ2-2, with D tentatively TRBD2 (5 bases). This CDR3 has 12 amino acids. Looked up from germline, CDR1 is SGHVS and CDR2 is FNYEAQ. The V gene lost 9 bases and the J gene lost 3 bases, with 8 bases spanning the gap. The CDR3 spells CASADYTGELFF. The CDR3 DNA follows: TGTGCCAGTGCGGACTACACCGGGGAGCTGTTTTTT.

The CDR3 nucleotides read TGTGCCAGCAGCTTGGATGCGCGGCCTAGCACAGATACGCAGTATTTT. Its protein is CASSLDARPSTDTQYF. The genes are TRBV5-4 and TRBJ2-3, with unresolved D. This CDR3 is built from 16 residues. Germline-derived CDR1 and CDR2 are SGHNT and YYREEE (reference sequence). Trimming removed 0 bases from V and 0 bases from J, with 11 bases in between.

This chain connects TRBV7-9 to TRBJ2-1, with D possibly matching TRBD2 (5 bases). The germline V gene encodes CDR1 SEHNR and CDR2 FQNEAQ (reference sequence). The CDR3 spans 15 residues. With 3 bases removed from V and 7 bases from J, the gap between germline ends came to 16 bases. CDR3 DNA sequence: TGTGCCAGCAGCTTTGGCGGGCGTCTCAGGAATGAGCAGTTCTTC. Protein sequence: CASSFGGRLRNEQFF.

This rearrangement joins TRBV6-2 or TRBV6-3 to TRBJ1-6, with TRBD1 matching over 9 bases. The germline CDR1 and CDR2 sequences are MNHEY and SVGEGT. V shed 6 bases, J shed 7 bases, and the junction held 10 bases outside the gene matches. The CDR3 runs 16 residues. The CDR3 protein is CASSPPGTGPNSPLHF. CDR3 DNA sequence: TGTGCCAGCAGCCCTCCCGGGACAGGGCCGAATTCACCCCTCCACTTT.

This clone was seen a single time. The J gene is TRBJ1-1, the V gene TRBV7-9; 9 bases map to TRBD1. With 5 bases clipped from V and 4 bases from J, the junction kept 8 bases outside the gene matches. This CDR3 is 15 amino acids long. The germline CDR1 and CDR2 sequences are SEHNR and FQNEAQ (reference sequence). The CDR3 bases are TGTGCCAGCAGCACCACGGACAGGGGTCTCACTGAAGCTTTCTTT. This gives the protein CASSTTDRGLTEAFF.

The chain couples TRBV5-1 to TRBJ1-1, with 9 bases that match TRBD1. The CDR3 totals 14 residues. CDR1 is SGHRS and CDR2 is YFSETQ in the germline V gene. With V trimmed by 3 bases and J by 5 bases, 5 bases remained unmatched. In DNA form, the CDR3 reads TGCGCCAGCAGCTCCACAGGGGGCAGAACTGAAGCTTTCTTT. Translating gives CASSSTGGRTEAFF.

This clone was picked up a small number of times. The rearrangement links TRBV6-5 to TRBJ1-3; a possible D gene is TRBD1 (5 bases). Germline V lookup: CDR1 MNHEY, CDR2 SVGAGI. This CDR3 has 14 amino acids. Trimming shortened V by 6 bases and J by 0 bases, and 9 bases separated the two germline ends. CDR3 region: CASRKQGSGNTIYF. In DNA form, the CDR3 reads TGTGCCAGCAGGAAGCAGGGCTCTGGAAACACCATATATTTT.

This clone was observed a single time. V gene TRBV19 combines with J gene TRBJ1-4; TRBD1 might be the D (5 bases). The CDR3 totals 13 residues. The germline V gene has CDR1 LNHDA and CDR2 SQIVND (reference sequence). The V and J ends lost 4 bases and 6 bases respectively, with 9 bases between them. The CDR3 DNA follows: TGTGCCAGTAGTAAGGGGTTTGATGAAAAACTGTTTTTT. Its protein product is CASSKGFDEKLFF.

This clone was detected only once. The chain uses TRBV6-6 and TRBJ1-5; D unclear. The CDR3 extends over 15 amino acids. In germline, CDR1 is MNHNY, CDR2 SVGAGI (reference sequence). The V gene lost 5 bases and the J gene lost 3 bases, with 14 bases spanning the gap. CDR3 in amino acids: CASSPRGSYNQPQHF. CDR3 sequence (DNA): TGTGCCAGCAGTCCCCGCGGCAGCTACAATCAGCCCCAGCATTTT.

V and J are TRBV27 and TRBJ2-5; tentative D call: TRBD1 (6 bases). From germline, CDR1 is MNHEY and CDR2 SMNVEV (reference sequence). Trimming took off 2 bases at V and 3 bases at J, with 10 bases between the two ends. This CDR3 is built from 14 residues. The DNA for the CDR3 is TGTGCCAGCAGTTTAGTACAGGGAAAAGAGACCCAGTACTTC. Protein: CASSLVQGKETQYF.

This chain joins TRBV6-1 and TRBJ2-3; possible D gene TRBD1, 7 bases. CDR1 and CDR2 from the germline V gene are MNHNS and SASEGT. The CDR3 has 16 amino acids. V lost 4 bases, J lost 5 bases, and 19 bases lay in between. DNA for the CDR3: TGTGCCAGCAGTGGATGGAGGCTGCAGGGGGGAGATACGCAGTATTTT. Translating gives CASSGWRLQGGDTQYF.

The CDR3 protein is CASRPRSQNTEAFF. DNA of the CDR3: TGTGCCAGCAGACCCCGGAGCCAGAACACTGAAGCTTTCTTT. The chain couples TRBV2 to TRBJ1-1, with D unresolved. CDR1 and CDR2 (germline): SNHLY, FYNNEI. This CDR3 contains 14 residues. Trimming pared 6 bases from V and 1 base from J, leaving 12 bases between.

The CDR3 reads CASSPGGDFTGELFF. CDR3 nucleotides: TGCGCCAGCAGCCCGGGAGGGGACTTCACCGGGGAGCTGTTTTTT. This rearrangement joins TRBV5-1 to TRBJ2-2; 8 nucleotides align to TRBD2. The CDR3 contains 15 residues. CDR1 and CDR2 (germline): SGHRS, YFSETQ. Trimming at V came to 4 bases and at J to 4 bases, leaving 6 bases not matched to a gene.

The CDR3 DNA sequence: TGTGCCAGCAGCTTGGGCACGGGGATGAACACCGGGGAGCTGTTTTTT. Residues: CASSLGTGMNTGELFF. The rearrangement joins TRBV5-8 to TRBJ2-2; perhaps TRBD2 as D (5 bases). The CDR3 runs to 16 residues. Germline values: CDR1 SGHTS, CDR2 YDEGEE. Trimming left V 0 bases short and J 1 base short, with 10 bases between.

The chain has TRBV10-2 and TRBJ1-2; D remains ambiguous. The germline gives CDR1 WSHSY, CDR2 SAAADI. The CDR3 loop spans 15 amino acids. Trimming removed 0 bases from V and 3 bases from J, with 11 bases in between. The DNA for the CDR3 is TGCGCCAGCAGTGAGTCCCGGGGTTTGGACTATGGCTACACCTTC. Translation: CASSESRGLDYGYTF.

The rearrangement uses TRBV27 and TRBJ1-6; 7 bases map to TRBD1. The CDR3 consists of 15 residues. Germline CDR1 MNHEY, CDR2 SMNVEV (reference sequence). J was trimmed by 7 bases and V by 5 bases; bases with no gene match: 8. CDR3 DNA: TGTGCCAGCAGTCTTGGGGACAGCCGCAATTCACCCCTCCACTTT. It encodes CASSLGDSRNSPLHF.

Only a few counts were recorded for this clone. CDR3 loop: CASSLGRDRYLGANVLTF. The CDR3 bases are TGTGCCAGCAGCTTAGGGAGAGACCGCTACCTCGGGGCCAACGTCCTGACTTTC. The V and J genes are TRBV7-2 and TRBJ2-6, with D unclear. Germline V gene sequence: CDR1 SGHTA, CDR2 FQGNSA. V gave up 1 base and J gave up 4 bases, with 17 bases separating them. This CDR3 has 18 amino acids.